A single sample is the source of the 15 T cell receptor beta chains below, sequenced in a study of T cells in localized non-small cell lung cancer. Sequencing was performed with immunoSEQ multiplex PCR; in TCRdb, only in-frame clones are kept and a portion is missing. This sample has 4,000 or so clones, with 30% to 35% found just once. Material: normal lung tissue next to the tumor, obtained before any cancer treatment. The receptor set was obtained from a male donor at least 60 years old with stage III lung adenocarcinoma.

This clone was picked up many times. CDR3 sequence: CASSLDSNQPQHF. The DNA for the CDR3 is TGTGCCAGCAGCCTCGACAGCAATCAGCCCCAGCATTTT. The chain recombines TRBV7-1 with TRBJ1-5; no firm D call. TRBV7-1 qualifies as an ORF whose function is uncertain. The CDR3 extends over 13 amino acids. V dropped 5 bases and J dropped 1 base, with 6 bases sitting between them.

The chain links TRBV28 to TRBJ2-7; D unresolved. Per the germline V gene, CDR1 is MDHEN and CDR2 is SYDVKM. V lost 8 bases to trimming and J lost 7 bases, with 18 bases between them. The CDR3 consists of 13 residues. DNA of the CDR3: TGTGCCAGCCTCTCCCCCCCAATAAGGGAGCAGTACTTC. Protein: CASLSPPIREQYF.

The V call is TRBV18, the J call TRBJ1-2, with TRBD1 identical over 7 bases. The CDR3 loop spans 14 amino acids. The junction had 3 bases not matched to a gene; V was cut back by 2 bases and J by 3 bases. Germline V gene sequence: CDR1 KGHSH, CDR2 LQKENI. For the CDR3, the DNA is TGTGCCAGCTCACCAACAGGGGAGTACTATGGCTACACCTTC. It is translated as CASSPTGEYYGYTF.

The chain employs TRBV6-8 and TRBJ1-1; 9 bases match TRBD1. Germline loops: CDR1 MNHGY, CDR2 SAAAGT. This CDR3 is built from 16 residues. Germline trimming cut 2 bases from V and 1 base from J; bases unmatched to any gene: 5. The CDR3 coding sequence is TGTGCCAGCAGTTACCTATCGGACAGGGGGAACACTGAAGCTTTCTTT. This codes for CASSYLSDRGNTEAFF.

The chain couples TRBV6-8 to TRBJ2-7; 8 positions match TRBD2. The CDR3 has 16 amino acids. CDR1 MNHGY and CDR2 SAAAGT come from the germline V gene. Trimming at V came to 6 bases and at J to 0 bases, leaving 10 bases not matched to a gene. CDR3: CASSPGGRQSSYEQYF. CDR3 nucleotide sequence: TGTGCCAGCAGCCCGGGGGGGCGCCAATCCTCCTACGAGCAGTACTTC.

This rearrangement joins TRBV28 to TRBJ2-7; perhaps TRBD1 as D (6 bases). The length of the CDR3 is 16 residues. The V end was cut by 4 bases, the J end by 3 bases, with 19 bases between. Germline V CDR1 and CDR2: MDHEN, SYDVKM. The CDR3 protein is CASSSPEGVGDYEQYF. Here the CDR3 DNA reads TGTGCCAGCAGTTCCCCCGAGGGGGTCGGAGACTACGAGCAGTACTTC.

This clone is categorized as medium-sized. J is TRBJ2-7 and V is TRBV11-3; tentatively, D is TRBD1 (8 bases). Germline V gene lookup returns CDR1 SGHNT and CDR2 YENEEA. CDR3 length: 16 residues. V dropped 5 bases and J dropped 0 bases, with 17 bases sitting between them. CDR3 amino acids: CASSHGGTGLSYEQYF. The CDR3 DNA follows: TGTGCCAGCAGCCACGGGGGGACAGGCCTCTCCTACGAGCAGTACTTC.

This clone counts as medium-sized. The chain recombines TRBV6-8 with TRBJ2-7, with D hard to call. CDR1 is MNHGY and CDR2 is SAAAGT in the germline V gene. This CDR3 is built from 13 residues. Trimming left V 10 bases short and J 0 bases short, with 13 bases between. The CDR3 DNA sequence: TGTGCCATCAGCCCCATGAGCTCCTACGAGCAGTACTTC. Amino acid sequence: CAISPMSSYEQYF.

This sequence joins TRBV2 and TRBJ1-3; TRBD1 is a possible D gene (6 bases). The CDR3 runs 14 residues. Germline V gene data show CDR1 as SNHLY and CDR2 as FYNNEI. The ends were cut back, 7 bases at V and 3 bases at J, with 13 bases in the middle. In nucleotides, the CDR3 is TGTGCCAGCACCCCAGGGGCCTTTGGAAACACCATATATTTT. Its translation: CASTPGAFGNTIYF.

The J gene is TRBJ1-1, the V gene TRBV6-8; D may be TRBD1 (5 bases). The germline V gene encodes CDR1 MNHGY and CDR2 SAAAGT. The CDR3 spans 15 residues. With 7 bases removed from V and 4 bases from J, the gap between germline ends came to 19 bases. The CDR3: CASTPSRREATEAFF. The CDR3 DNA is TGTGCCAGCACCCCGTCCCGCAGGGAGGCCACTGAAGCTTTCTTT.

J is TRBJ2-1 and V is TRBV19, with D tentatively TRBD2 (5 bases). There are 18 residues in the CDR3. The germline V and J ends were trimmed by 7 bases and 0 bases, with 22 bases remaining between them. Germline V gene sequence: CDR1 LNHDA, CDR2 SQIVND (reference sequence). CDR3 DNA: TGTGCCAGTACCCCCGGGCTTGTAGTGGGGAGCTCCTACAATGAGCAGTTCTTC. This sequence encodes CASTPGLVVGSSYNEQFF.

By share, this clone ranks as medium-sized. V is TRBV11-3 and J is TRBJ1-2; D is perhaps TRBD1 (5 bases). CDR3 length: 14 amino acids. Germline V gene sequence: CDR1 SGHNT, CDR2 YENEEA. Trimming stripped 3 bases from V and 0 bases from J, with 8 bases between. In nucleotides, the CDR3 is TGTGCCAGCAGCTTGGGAGGGGCTAACTATGGCTACACCTTC. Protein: CASSLGGANYGYTF.

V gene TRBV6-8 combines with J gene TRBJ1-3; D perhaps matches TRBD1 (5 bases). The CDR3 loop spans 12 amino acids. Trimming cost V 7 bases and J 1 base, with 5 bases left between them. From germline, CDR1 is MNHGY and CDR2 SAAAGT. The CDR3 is CASTGSGNTIYF. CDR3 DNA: TGTGCCAGCACAGGGTCTGGAAACACCATATATTTT.

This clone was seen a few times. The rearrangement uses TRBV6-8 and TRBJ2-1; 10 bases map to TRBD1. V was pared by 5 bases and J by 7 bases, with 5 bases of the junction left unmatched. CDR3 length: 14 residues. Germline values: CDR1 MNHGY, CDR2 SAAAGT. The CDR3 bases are TGTGCCAGCAGTACAGGGACAGGGGCGAATGAGCAGTTCTTC. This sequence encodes CASSTGTGANEQFF.

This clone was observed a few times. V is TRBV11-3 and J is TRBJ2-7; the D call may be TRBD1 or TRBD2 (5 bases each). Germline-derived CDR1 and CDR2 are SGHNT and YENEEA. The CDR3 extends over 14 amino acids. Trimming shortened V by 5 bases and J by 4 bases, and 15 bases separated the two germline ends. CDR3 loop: CASSPGAGMYEQYF. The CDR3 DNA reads TGTGCCAGCAGCCCCGGGGCGGGTATGTACGAGCAGTACTTC.